This T cell receptor (beta chain) appears in the sequencing data of a study of blood T cell repertoires in COVID-19. About the study: There were acute and convalescent COVID-19 samples, and they came from the United States, Italy and Spain. PBMCs, B-cell-depleted T cells, or T cells provided the cDNA or gDNA that made up the material.

Enrolled during active infection, Seattle patients were then followed longitudinally. With 1 base removed from V and 1 base from J, the gap between germline ends came to 6 bases. The CDR3 covers 14 residues. Germline V CDR1 and CDR2: SGHVS, FQNEAQ. Authors' methods: Counts of nucleated cells, estimated from reference gene primer amplification, were obtained. Here immunoSEQ multiplex PCR was the method, and the copy in TCRdb shows in-frame clones only, minus some. That table is the source of V, J and clone size, and D and trimming were worked out from the DNA. The sample lists 210,000 or so clones; 65% to 90% were seen once.

The sequencing input was peripheral blood. V gene TRBV7-8 combines with J gene TRBJ2-3; no definite D call. The source is a man in his fifties or sixties with COVID-19, enrolled during active disease. The chain's CDR3 is CASSLDTGTDTQYF. The CDR3 coding sequence is TGTGCCAGCAGCTTAGATACGGGCACAGATACGCAGTATTTT.